This T cell receptor beta chain is from a study of T cells in Graves' hyperthyroidism and ophthalmopathy. Study-level information: Sampling of peripheral blood happened at initial diagnosis, prior to any treatment. Study-level points and caveats: Appearing also in blood were most of the thyroid clonotypes expanded above 0.001.

Notes on this clonotype: Antigen unknown. This clone may be a read error of a much larger clone one base away.

RNA transcripts provided the source from which TCR beta CDR3 regions were amplified. RT-PCR in the first round (using the HTBI primer set) targeted the TCR CDR3. MiXCR, run by TCRdb on the multiplex PCR reads, gives a single entry per CDR3 protein. The table lists some 350,000 distinct CDR3 sequences, around a sixth of them singletons. Germline loops: CDR1 SGHAT, CDR2 FQNNGV. The CDR3 is made up of 14 amino acids. Sample collection date corresponds to first hyperthyroidism diagnosis, prior to any ophthalmopathy symptoms. The sequenced material came from blood. The receptor was derived from a young woman with Graves' hyperthyroidism that later progressed to Graves' ophthalmopathy. The chain recombines TRBV11-2 with TRBJ2-5; perhaps D is TRBD1 or TRBD2 (5 bases each). CDR3 protein: CASSPGTAQEAQYF. Written as DNA, the CDR3 is TGTGCCAGCAGCCCAGGGACCGCACAAGAGGCCCAGTACTTC.